The clone carrying this TCR beta chain has more than one count but fewer than ten. This sample is drawn from a study of blood T cell repertoires in COVID-19. Germline CDR1 reads SGHRS; CDR2 reads YFSETQ. V was pared by 3 bases and J by 3 bases, with 13 bases between. The CDR3 loop spans 14 amino acids. During active infection, Seattle patients enrolled and were then monitored through disease. Profiled with immunoSEQ multiplex PCR; TCRdb holds only in-frame clones, not every one. Here the sample spans 180,000 or so clones, approximately 80% being singletons. This rearrangement joins TRBV5-1 to TRBJ2-7; possibly TRBD1 for D (6 bases). Sequencing used peripheral blood. This receptor was identified in a woman aged 40 to 50 with COVID-19, enrolled during active disease. This CDR3 reads CASSSNRDNYEQYF. The CDR3, as DNA: TGCGCCAGCAGCTCGAACAGGGATAACTACGAGCAGTACTTC.